This T cell receptor beta chain comes out of a study of blood T cell repertoires in COVID-19. Study processing details: Counts of nucleated cells, estimated from reference gene primer amplification, were obtained. Assay used: immunoSEQ multiplex PCR; TCRdb lists only in-frame clones, some missing. The V and J calls and clone size come from that table; D and trimming were worked out from the DNA. Of about 97,000 clones in the sample, about 78% were seen once. The ends were cut back, 2 bases at V and 1 base at J, with 9 bases in the middle. Germline assignment: CDR1 MNHNS and CDR2 SASEGT. The CDR3 has 15 amino acids.

The chain couples TRBV6-1 to TRBJ1-5, with D tentatively TRBD1 (5 bases). This receptor was identified in a man aged 55-75 years with active or convalescent COVID-19. Material for sequencing was peripheral blood. CDR3 in amino acids: CASSEWQGSNQPQHF. CDR3 nucleotides: TGTGCCAGCAGTGAATGGCAGGGCAGCAATCAGCCCCAGCATTTT.